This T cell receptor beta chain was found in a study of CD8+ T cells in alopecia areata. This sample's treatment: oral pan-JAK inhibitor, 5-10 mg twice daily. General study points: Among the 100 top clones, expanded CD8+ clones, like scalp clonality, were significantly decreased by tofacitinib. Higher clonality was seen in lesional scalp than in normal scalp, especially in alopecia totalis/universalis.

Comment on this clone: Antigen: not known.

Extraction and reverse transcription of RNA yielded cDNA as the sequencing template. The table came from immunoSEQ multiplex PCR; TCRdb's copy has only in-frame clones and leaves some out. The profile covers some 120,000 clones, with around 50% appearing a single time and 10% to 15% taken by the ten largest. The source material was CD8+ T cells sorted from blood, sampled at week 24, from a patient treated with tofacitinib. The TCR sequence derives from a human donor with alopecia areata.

The CDR3 nucleotides are TGCAGCGTTGATCTAGCGGGGGTTCCGAACACCGGGGAGCTGTTTTTT. Protein: CSVDLAGVPNTGELFF. The chain recombines TRBV29-1 with TRBJ2-2; 10 nucleotides agree with TRBD2. Germline values: CDR1 SQVTM, CDR2 ANQGSEA. V was clipped by 3 bases and J by 0 bases; unmatched bases: 4. The CDR3 runs to 16 residues.